This T cell receptor (beta chain) is drawn from a study of CD4 T cells in relation to SARS-CoV-2 and coronaviruses. The CDR3 extends over 12 amino acids. The germline V and J ends were trimmed by 4 bases and 7 bases, with 13 bases remaining between them. The germline CDR1 and CDR2 sequences are SQVTM and ANQGSEA. Study-wide points: According to naive versus memory sequencing, detected responses are memory recall, not newly primed.

Of note for this clone: Antigen: not known.

Sequenced by immunoSEQ multiplex PCR; TCRdb stores in-frame clones only, minus some. The table has about 35,000 clones, 70% to 85% seen once. J is TRBJ1-2 and V is TRBV29-1; D may be TRBD1 (5 bases). The receptor comes from an adult with COVID-19. Sequenced input: naive CD4+ T cells from PBMCs, cultured in vitro. Subset of the sample: naive CD4+ T cells isolated by negative enrichment. This CDR3 reads CSVAQGESGYTF. The CDR3 DNA follows: TGCAGCGTTGCGCAGGGAGAGTCTGGCTACACCTTC.